Listed here are 27 T cell receptor delta chains from one sample, sequenced in a study of γδ T cells in repeated Plasmodium falciparum infection. Vgamma9/Vdelta2+ and Vdelta2-negative gammadelta T cells were flow-sorted from PBMC for bulk sequencing. TCRdb redid the clone calls on the multiplex PCR reads with CATT. In the table there are 40,000 to 55,000 delta-chain clones, about 2% of which are singletons. Sequencing was performed on gamma-delta T cells from blood. The receptors come from a pool of human donors (malaria-infected and uninfected, not separated).

This clone was observed at least ten times. TCRdb's entry gives the protein of a much larger clone, which mismatches this DNA's translation at residue 3, likely from a read error; the protein reported here is translated from the DNA. The chain couples TRDV1 to TRDJ2; 8 positions match TRDD3. The CDR3 loop spans 16 amino acids. Germline V gene data show CDR1 as TSWWSYY and CDR2 as QGS. The CDR3 nucleotides are TGTGCTCCTGGGGAACGAGGGATACGTTTAGCAGCACAACTCTTCTTT. This codes for CAPGERGIRLAAQLFF.

This clone was seen repeatedly, ten times or more. TCRdb attributes to this sequence the protein of a much larger clone, which differs from the DNA translation at residue 6; a read error is likely, and the protein displayed is translated from the DNA. V usage is TRDV2 and J usage is TRDJ1; TRDD3 aligns across 9 bases. The CDR3 spans 17 residues. J lost 0 bases, V lost 1 base, and 8 bases had no gene match. Germline values: CDR1 GEAIGNYY, CDR2 EKD. In nucleotides, the CDR3 is TGTGCCTGTGACACTCCGGGGGATACTTCGTACACCGATAAACTCATCTTT. Its protein is CACDTPGDTSYTDKLIF.

A note on this clone: The protein TCRdb lists belongs to a much larger clone and differs from this DNA's translation at residue 8, which points to a read error; the protein shown is made from the DNA. The CDR3 DNA reads as TGTGCCCTAGGGGGATGGAAACCCATCTTT. Its protein product is CALGGWKPIF. TRDV3 is the V gene, and the J gene was not called; the table names TRDD3, a call not compared with the DNA. The CDR3 covers 10 residues. The germline CDR1 and CDR2 sequences are TVYSNPD and GDNSRS (reference sequence).

This clone was picked up a small number of times. TCRdb attributes to this sequence the protein of a much larger clone, which differs from the DNA translation at residue 7; a read error is likely, and the protein displayed is translated from the DNA. This chain joins TRDV1 and TRDJ1, with 8 bases lining up with TRDD3. Matching the DNA to germline supplied the J gene, which TCRdb does not give. V was pared by 5 bases and J by 0 bases, with 23 bases of the junction left unmatched. Looked up from germline, CDR1 is TSWWSYY and CDR2 is QGS. The length of the CDR3 is 21 residues. In DNA form, the CDR3 reads TGTGCTCTTGGGAAGGTTCCACTTTGGTGGGGGATCCCTTTCTACACCGATAAACTCATCTTT. Translating it yields CALGKVPLWWGIPFYTDKLIF.

In this sample, this clone turned up a few times. The translation of this DNA and the TCRdb protein of a much larger clone differ at residue 3, probably owing to a read error; the protein shown here is translated from the DNA. The chain joins TRDV1 to TRDJ1; 10 bases agree with TRDD3. With V trimmed by 10 bases and J by 1 base, 9 bases remained unmatched. Germline V lookup: CDR1 TSWWSYY, CDR2 QGS. The CDR3 covers 15 residues. CDR3 loop: CARATGGSSTDKLIF. CDR3 nucleotides: TGTGCTCGTGCAACTGGGGGATCGAGCACCGATAAACTCATCTTT.

Only a few counts were recorded for this clone. It differs at one base from a far larger clone, so likely a read error. Other DNA sequences in this specimen translate into the identical CDR3. Here the CDR3 reads CAYKGPRYWGILPDTDKLIF. The CDR3 DNA sequence: TGTGCTTATAAAGGGCCCCGCTACTGGGGGATCCTTCCCGATACCGACAAACTCATCTTT. The chain employs TRAV38-2/DV8 and TRDJ1; 10 bases map to TRDD3. The J gene, not given by TCRdb, was assigned here from a germline match of the nucleotide sequence. The CDR3 spans 20 residues. Germline V gene data show CDR1 as TSESDYY and CDR2 as QEAYKQQN.

This clone appeared many times. The likely explanation is a read error, given a far larger clone one base away. Other DNA sequences in the sample encode the same CDR3. The V gene is TRDV2, the J gene TRDJ1, with D possibly being TRDD3 (5 bases). This CDR3 comprises 18 residues. Between the trimmed V and J ends, which lost 0 bases and 0 bases, there was a span of 19 bases. The germline CDR1 and CDR2 sequences are GEAIGNYY and EKD. The CDR3 loop reads CACDTLSTGEQYTDKLIF. Here the CDR3 DNA reads TGTGCCTGTGACACCCTAAGTACCGGGGAACAGTACACCGATAAACTCATCTTT.

Notes on this clone: It differs at one base from a far larger clone, so likely a read error. This same CDR3 is encoded by further DNA sequences in the sample. The genes are TRDV3 and TRDJ1; 10 bases match TRDD3. Assignment of the J gene here rests on matching the DNA to germline, because TCRdb gives none. CDR1 is TVYSNPD and CDR2 is GDNSRS in the germline V gene (reference sequence). J was trimmed by 2 bases and V by 3 bases; bases with no gene match: 27. This CDR3 has 21 residues. CDR3 in DNA: TGTGCCTTAGCTTGGCCTTCCTCACCGTACTGGGGGATCCTTCCTACCGATAAACTCATCTTT. Its translation is CALAWPSSPYWGILPTDKLIF.

This clone was observed a handful of times. A far larger clone differs by one base, so this is likely a read error. Within the sample, other DNA sequences also encode this same CDR3. The rearrangement joins TRAV38-2/DV8 to TRDJ2; D not resolved. As TCRdb names no J gene, one was assigned here on the basis of a DNA match to germline. Germline CDR1 TSESDYY, CDR2 QEAYKQQN. This CDR3 has 21 residues. The CDR3 coding sequence is TGTGCTTATAGGAGCGCGTTATTCTCCTCCCGTACTGTATTTTTGACAGCGCAACTCTTCTTT. Translated, it gives CAYRSALFSSRTVFLTAQLFF.

This clone has ten or more counts. TCRdb's listed protein matches a much larger clone and diverges from this DNA's translation at residue 3, likely through a read error; the protein shown comes from the DNA. The CDR3 DNA reads as TGTGCCCTTAGAATCCTTCCTACGAGGGGATACGGGGGGTACACCGATAAACTCATCTTT. Its protein is CALRILPTRGYGGYTDKLIF. The V call is TRDV3, the J call TRDJ1; D could derive from TRDD2 or TRDD3 (9 bases each). The CDR3 loop spans 20 amino acids. The germline V gene encodes CDR1 TVYSNPD and CDR2 GDNSRS (reference sequence).

This clone was seen more than once but under ten times. The protein recorded in TCRdb matches a much larger clone and deviates from this DNA's translation at residue 4, suggesting a read error; the protein here is obtained by translating the DNA. V gene TRDV1 combines with J gene TRDJ1; D possibly matches TRDD2 or TRDD3 (7 bases each). The J gene is not listed in TCRdb, so it was assigned here from a DNA match to germline. CDR3 size: 23 residues. Germline CDR1 and CDR2: TSWWSYY and QGS. The CDR3 loop is CALRDTLQFSYVRGIVTYDKLIF. The CDR3 region has the DNA TGTGCTCTTAGGGACACCTTACAGTTTTCCTACGTCCGGGGGATCGTAACTTACGATAAACTCATCTTT.

Only a few counts were recorded for this clone. The TCRdb protein, from a much larger clone, departs from this DNA's translation at residue 12, likely by read error; the protein shown derives from the DNA. The chain has TRDV3 and TRDJ1; 10 bases align to TRDD3. TCRdb does not report a J gene; here it was assigned by matching the DNA to germline references. J gave up 0 bases and V 2 bases, and 21 bases lay outside the gene matches. Germline V gives CDR1 TVYSNPD, CDR2 GDNSRS (reference sequence). The CDR3 runs 20 residues. This CDR3 is CAFSNRPYWGINPNTDKLIF. Here the CDR3 DNA reads TGTGCCTTTTCCAATAGGCCGTACTGGGGGATCAATCCCAACACCGATAAACTCATCTTT. Variable domain in full (rest from reference TRDV3 and TRDJ1): CDKVTQSSPDQTVASGSEVVLLCTYDTVYSNPDLFWYRIRPDYSFQFVFYGDNSRSEGADFTQGRFSVKHILTQKAFHLVISPVRTEDSATYYCAFSNRPYWGINPNTDKLIFGKGTRVTVEP.

This clone was detected a few times. A read error is likely here: a far larger clone is one base away. Other DNA sequences of this sample code for an identical CDR3. The chain recombines TRDV1 with TRDJ1; 12 positions agree with TRDD3. TCRdb carries no J gene annotation; the J gene was assigned here by matching the DNA with germline. The CDR3 is 23 amino acids. Germline assignment: CDR1 TSWWSYY and CDR2 QGS. In DNA form, the CDR3 reads TGTGCTCTCGGGGAACGGATCCTACCCTATACTGGGGGATACCGGGCGTACACCGATAAACTCATCTTT. Protein: CALGERILPYTGGYRAYTDKLIF.

Turning to this clone: The protein given by TCRdb reflects a much larger clone and differs at residue 18 from this DNA's translation, likely from a read error; the protein shown is the DNA's translation. The chain couples TRDV1 to TRDJ1, with TRDD3 identical over 8 bases. As TCRdb names no J gene, one was assigned here on the basis of a DNA match to germline. Germline-derived CDR1 and CDR2 are TSWWSYY and QGS. This CDR3 contains 26 residues. CDR3 amino acids: CALAEHEVLSSTGGVIGLKPTDKLIF. CDR3 sequence (DNA): TGTGCTCTTGCGGAACATGAGGTCCTATCTAGTACTGGGGGTGTTATTGGACTCAAGCCCACCGATAAACTCATCTTT.

This clone was counted between two and nine times. Translating this DNA gives a protein that differs at residue 12 from the TCRdb one, which belongs to a much larger clone; a read error is likely, and the protein shown is this translation. The rearrangement links TRDV1 to TRDJ1, with TRDD3 matching over 7 bases. Here the J gene was assigned by germline matching of the DNA, as TCRdb has none. V trimming: 5 bases; J trimming: 5 bases; junction bases outside the gene matches: 26. The CDR3 length is 20 residues. The V gene's germline CDR1 is TSWWSYY and CDR2 QGS. CDR3 loop: CALGRGKTPWTVGYRDKLIF. For the CDR3, the DNA is TGTGCTCTTGGGAGAGGGAAGACCCCCTGGACTGTGGGATACCGAGATAAACTCATCTTT.

Concerning this clone itself: With only one base between it and a far larger clone, this is likely a read error. Within the sample, other DNA sequences also encode this same CDR3. V is TRDV1 and J is TRDJ2; 7 bases fit TRDD3. No J segment appears in TCRdb, so it was assigned here by matching the sequence to germline. The CDR3 runs to 22 residues. Germline loops: CDR1 TSWWSYY, CDR2 QGS. The CDR3 loop reads CALGGLPSRGDPESALTAQLFF. The CDR3 DNA sequence: TGTGCCCTTGGGGGACTTCCCTCCAGGGGGGACCCGGAATCAGCTTTGACAGCACAACTCTTCTTT.

This clone has a handful of counts. One base separates it from a far larger clone, so it is likely a read error. The same CDR3 is also encoded by other DNA sequences in this sample. This sequence joins TRDV1 and TRDJ1, with TRDD3 identical over 12 bases. The J gene was not available in TCRdb and was assigned here by matching the DNA to germline segments. Looked up from germline, CDR1 is TSWWSYY and CDR2 is QGS. This CDR3 has 27 amino acids. The CDR3 DNA is TGTGCCCTTGGGGACCCCCGGTCCGGCCTTCCCACGTACTTCTACTGGGGGATACTGACAGGTTCCGATAAACTCATCTTT. This translates into CALGDPRSGLPTYFYWGILTGSDKLIF.

This clone showed up many times. TCRdb's entry gives the protein of a much larger clone, which mismatches this DNA's translation at residue 14, likely from a read error; the protein reported here is translated from the DNA. The rearrangement joins TRAV38-2/DV8 to TRDJ1; TRDD3 aligns across 13 bases. This CDR3 region has 19 residues. CDR1 and CDR2 (germline): TSESDYY, QEAYKQQN. The trim removed 3 bases at V and 4 bases at J, leaving 15 bases unmatched. Here the CDR3 reads CAYRMLLGDTGFWIDKLIF. The DNA for the CDR3 is TGTGCTTATAGGATGCTACTGGGGGATACGGGTTTTTGGATCGATAAACTCATCTTT.

This clone came up a few times. It differs at one base from a far larger clone, so likely a read error. The sample holds other DNA sequences that translate to the same CDR3. V is TRAV38-2/DV8 and J is TRDJ1, with D tentatively TRDD3 (6 bases). The J gene is absent in TCRdb and was assigned here via DNA matching to germline. The length of the CDR3 is 13 residues. V was clipped by 5 bases and J by 0 bases, with 8 bases between them. The germline gives CDR1 TSESDYY, CDR2 QEAYKQQN. The CDR3 nucleotides read TGTGCTTATAGAGGATACTACACCGATAAACTCATCTTT. Translation: CAYRGYYTDKLIF.

The table lists this clone with many counts. TCRdb has a much larger clone's protein, which differs at residue 7 from the translation of this DNA, likely because of a read error; what is shown is the protein translated from the DNA. This chain joins TRDV1 and TRDJ1, with D maybe TRDD3 (6 bases). Because TCRdb records no J gene, it was assigned here through a match of the DNA to germline. The CDR3 sequence is 15 residues long. The germline V gene encodes CDR1 TSWWSYY and CDR2 QGS. As DNA, the CDR3 is TGTGCTCTTGGGGAGGTACCGGGGGACACTGATAAACTCATCTTT. The encoded protein is CALGEVPGDTDKLIF.

This clone was picked up many times. A read error likely explains why the TCRdb protein, taken from a much larger clone, differs from this DNA's translation at residue 15; the protein shown is translated from the DNA. The J gene is TRDJ1, the V gene TRDV2; 11 bases fit TRDD3. Germline assignment: CDR1 GEAIGNYY and CDR2 EKD. This CDR3 region has 19 residues. CDR3 in DNA: TGTGCCTGTGACACCGTTTCTGGGGGATACTCCGGGTACACCAATAAACTCATCTTT. Its translation: CACDTVSGGYSGYTNKLIF.

About this clone: A read error likely explains why the TCRdb protein, taken from a much larger clone, differs from this DNA's translation at residue 5; the protein shown is translated from the DNA. The rearrangement joins TRDV1 to TRDJ1; 10 bases line up with TRDD3. No J segment appears in TCRdb, so it was assigned here by matching the sequence to germline. With V trimmed by 4 bases and J by 0 bases, 20 bases remained unmatched. The CDR3 has 21 residues. Germline CDR1 is TSWWSYY and CDR2 is QGS. The CDR3 DNA is TGTGCTCTTGGGGCCCGGCTTCCTAACGGGGGATACGCCTCGTACACCGATAAACTCATCTTT. Its protein is CALGARLPNGGYASYTDKLIF.

This clone has a handful of counts. This could be a read error, since a much larger clone is one nucleotide away. The J gene is TRDJ1, the V gene TRDV1; TRDD2 is a possible D gene (5 bases). The J gene is not listed in TCRdb, so it was assigned here from a DNA match to germline. V lost 2 bases and J lost 7, with 17 bases in between. Germline lookup yields CDR1 TSWWSYY and CDR2 QGS. CDR3 length equals 15 residues. In DNA, the CDR3 is TGTGCTCTTGGGGAAGCTCCGCTTCCCGTCGGTAAACTCATCTTT. Amino acid sequence: CALGEAPLPVGKLIF.

This clone has only a few counts. A read error likely explains why the TCRdb protein, taken from a much larger clone, differs from this DNA's translation at residue 16; the protein shown is translated from the DNA. No J gene was assigned, while the V gene was called as TRDV1; the table calls TRDD3, which could not be checked here. Germline V lookup: CDR1 TSWWSYY, CDR2 QGS. The CDR3 contains 17 residues. DNA for the CDR3: TGTGCTCTTGGGGAGGCCTTCCCCCCACTGGGCACCGATAAACTCACCTTT. This encodes CALGEAFPPLGTDKLTF.

This clone turned up a few times. TCRdb shows a much larger clone's protein in place of this DNA's translation, and the two differ at residue 17, likely through a read error; the protein shown is translated from the DNA. The chain couples TRDV1 to TRDJ1; TRDD3 matches 12 bases. Losses at the gene ends were 0 bases for V and 0 bases for J; bases not matched to a gene: 20. Per germline, CDR1 TSWWSYY and CDR2 QGS. This CDR3 has 23 residues. The CDR3 DNA sequence: TGTGCTCTTGGGGAACTACCTACGAGGGTGTACTGGGGGATACCGACGCACACCGATAAACTCATCTTT. This translates into CALGELPTRVYWGIPTHTDKLIF.

This clone was recorded many times. The protein given by TCRdb reflects a much larger clone and differs at residue 13 from this DNA's translation, likely from a read error; the protein shown is the DNA's translation. The chain couples TRDV2 to TRDJ1; the match to TRDD3 covers 7 bases. V dropped 0 bases and J dropped 3; count of bases not matched to a gene: 15. CDR1 and CDR2 (germline): GEAIGNYY, EKD. This CDR3 region has 18 residues. CDR3 nucleotides: TGTGCCTGTGACACCCTAAGTACTGGGGAACAGTACGCCGATAAACTCATCTTT. Protein: CACDTLSTGEQYADKLIF.

This clone was found a few times. Translating this DNA gives a protein that differs at residue 3 from the TCRdb one, which belongs to a much larger clone; a read error is likely, and the protein shown is this translation. This sequence joins TRDV1 and TRDJ1, with D possibly TRDD3 on 6 matching bases. Here the J gene was assigned by germline matching of the DNA, as TCRdb has none. There are 15 residues in the CDR3. Germline CDR1 is TSWWSYY and CDR2 is QGS. V was cut by 11 bases and J by 7 bases, with 26 bases left in between. This chain's CDR3 is CASLLSTQGIFKLIF. The CDR3 DNA is TGTGCTTCCCTATTGTCTACTCAGGGGATCTTTAAACTCATCTTT.